This entry lists 21 T cell receptor beta chains sequenced from one sample in a study of blood T cell repertoires in COVID-19. Assay: immunoSEQ multiplex PCR; the TCRdb copy retains only in-frame clones and omits some. The data contain roughly 280,000 clones, 86% of them singletons. Sequencing input: peripheral blood. The receptors come from a man aged 35-49 years with active or convalescent COVID-19.

The chain employs TRBV10-3 and TRBJ1-5, with 10 nucleotides matching TRBD1. V gave up 4 bases and J gave up 2 bases; unmatched junction bases: 8. The CDR3 runs 17 residues. In germline, CDR1 is ENHRY, CDR2 SYGVKD. The CDR3 sequence: CAISATTGTGGNQPQHF. CDR3 coding DNA: TGTGCCATCAGTGCCACAACCGGGACAGGGGGCAATCAGCCCCAGCATTTT.

V and J are TRBV11-3 and TRBJ1-1, with D perhaps matching TRBD1 (5 bases). This CDR3 is 15 amino acids long. Trimming pared 1 base from V and 1 base from J, leaving 10 bases between. CDR1 is SGHNT and CDR2 is YENEEA in the germline V gene. The chain's CDR3 is CASSLAGRGNTEAFF. CDR3 coding DNA: TGTGCCAGCAGCTTAGCAGGGCGGGGGAACACTGAAGCTTTCTTT.

The rearrangement links TRBV10-3 to TRBJ1-1; a weak D match, TRBD1 (5 bases). The CDR3 is made up of 13 amino acids. Between the trimmed V and J ends, which lost 0 bases and 10 bases, there was a span of 12 bases. Germline values: CDR1 ENHRY, CDR2 SYGVKD. The CDR3 coding sequence is TGTGCCATCAGTGAGTCGGAGGAGGGGCCAGCTTTCTTT. Amino acid sequence: CAISESEEGPAFF.

This chain connects TRBV27 to TRBJ1-6, with D hard to call. With 5 bases removed from V and 0 bases from J, the gap between germline ends came to 11 bases. CDR1 and CDR2 (germline): MNHEY, SMNVEV (reference sequence). CDR3 size: 16 residues. The CDR3 sequence: CASSKTISSYNSPLHF. The CDR3 nucleotides read TGTGCCAGCAGTAAAACGATTAGCTCCTATAATTCACCCCTCCACTTT.

This clone has only a few counts. The J gene is TRBJ2-7, the V gene TRBV29-1, with TRBD1 identical over 9 bases. V dropped 4 bases and J dropped 0; count of bases not matched to a gene: 4. This CDR3 is 14 amino acids long. Germline-derived CDR1 and CDR2 are SQVTM and ANQGSEA. CDR3 protein: CSVGRTGDSYEQYF. The CDR3, as DNA: TGCAGCGTTGGTCGGACAGGGGACTCCTACGAGCAGTACTTC.

The gene calls are TRBV30 and TRBJ2-7, with D possibly matching TRBD1 (6 bases). V was pared by 4 bases and J by 0 bases, with 7 bases between. This CDR3 contains 12 residues. Per germline, CDR1 GTSNPN and CDR2 SVGIG (reference sequence). The CDR3 region is CAWTDSSYEQYF. CDR3 DNA sequence: TGTGCCTGGACGGACAGCTCCTACGAGCAGTACTTC.

This chain joins TRBV3-1 (or the pseudogene TRBV3-2) and TRBJ1-6; no firm D call. There are 15 residues in the CDR3. With 0 bases removed from V and 6 bases from J, the gap between germline ends came to 9 bases. CDR1 LGHDT and CDR2 YNNKEL come from the germline V gene (reference sequence). The CDR3 region has the DNA TGTGCCAGCAGCCAAGATCTAACGGTTAATTCACCCCTCCACTTT. The encoded protein is CASSQDLTVNSPLHF.

The CDR3 region has the DNA TGTGCCAGCAGTGGCAGGGGGGAACAAGAGACCCAGTACTTC. Translated, it gives CASSGRGEQETQYF. The genes are TRBV9 and TRBJ2-5; possibly TRBD1 for D (7 bases). The germline V gene encodes CDR1 SGDLS and CDR2 YYNGEE. Trimming removed 5 bases from V and 2 bases from J, with 13 bases in between. This CDR3 comprises 14 residues.

The J gene is TRBJ2-4, the V gene TRBV12-3 or TRBV12-4; the D gene is possibly TRBD2 (5 bases). Trimming cost V 6 bases and J 8 bases, with 14 bases left between them. This CDR3 has 13 residues. This chain's CDR3 is CASSSGGWDIQYF. In DNA, the CDR3 is TGTGCCAGCAGCTCCGGAGGATGGGACATTCAGTACTTC.

V gene TRBV16 combines with J gene TRBJ1-2; tentative D call: TRBD1 (6 bases). Germline loops: CDR1 KGHSY, CDR2 FQNENV. The CDR3 consists of 14 residues. Trimming took 0 bases from V and 13 from J, leaving 18 bases between them. The CDR3 loop reads CASSQSLGTPVGTF. CDR3 nucleotide sequence: TGTGCCAGCAGCCAATCGTTAGGGACACCAGTTGGCACCTTC.

This chain joins TRBV30 and TRBJ2-7; TRBD1 agrees at 9 bases. Per germline, CDR1 GTSNPN and CDR2 SVGIG (reference sequence). The CDR3 contains 12 residues. Germline trimming cut 4 bases from V and 7 bases from J; bases unmatched to any gene: 5. The CDR3 bases are TGTGCCTGGAACGACAGGGGGTGGGAGCAGTACTTC. This encodes CAWNDRGWEQYF.

The chain recombines TRBV14 with TRBJ2-4; 8 bases align to TRBD1. V gave up 0 bases and J gave up 6 bases; unmatched junction bases: 4. Per the germline V gene, CDR1 is SGHDN and CDR2 is FVKESK. The CDR3 length is 15 residues. For the CDR3, the DNA is TGTGCCAGCAGCCAAGACGGGACAGGCATAAACATTCAGTACTTC. Translated, it gives CASSQDGTGINIQYF.

The chain recombines TRBV19 with TRBJ2-5; TRBD2 might be the D (6 bases). The CDR3 runs to 13 residues. Germline CDR1 and CDR2: LNHDA and SQIVND (reference sequence). Trimming shortened V by 7 bases and J by 7 bases, and 16 bases separated the two germline ends. CDR3 protein: CASTPAGSGTQYF. The CDR3 DNA reads TGTGCCAGTACCCCAGCGGGTAGTGGGACCCAGTACTTC.

This clone occurred a few times. The chain joins TRBV28 to TRBJ1-3, with 12 bases identical to TRBD1. The V segment lost 8 bases and the J segment 7 bases; nucleotides outside the gene matches: 12. CDR3 size: 16 residues. Germline CDR1 is MDHEN and CDR2 is SYDVKM. Here the CDR3 reads CASGTPGQGARNTIYF. The CDR3 DNA reads TGTGCCAGCGGCACGCCGGGACAGGGGGCGAGGAACACCATATATTTT. The complete variable domain, with remaining parts taken from reference TRBV28 and TRBJ1-3, reads DVKVTQSSRYLVKRTGEKVFLECVQDMDHENMFWYRQDPGLGLRLIYFSYDVKMKEKGDIPEGYSVSREKKERFSLILESASTNQTSMYLCASGTPGQGARNTIYFGEGSWLTVV.

The rearrangement joins TRBV5-1 to TRBJ2-7; the D gene is possibly TRBD1 (5 bases). The CDR3 runs 15 residues. V was cut by 0 bases and J by 2 bases, with 12 bases left in between. Germline assignment: CDR1 SGHRS and CDR2 YFSETQ. DNA of the CDR3: TGCGCCAGCAGCTTGGGGCAGGGTGGTCCCTACGAGCAGTACTTC. Translation: CASSLGQGGPYEQYF. The entire variable domain, with the rest obtained from reference TRBV5-1 and TRBJ2-7, is as follows: KAGVTQTPRYLIKTRGQQVTLSCSPISGHRSVSWYQQTPGQGLQFLFEYFSETQRNKGNFPGRFSGRQFSNSRSEMNVSTLELGDSALYLCASSLGQGGPYEQYFGPGTRLTVT.

This clone occurred a few times. The rearrangement joins TRBV28 to TRBJ1-5; D is possibly TRBD1 (5 bases). Trimming left V 4 bases short and J 4 bases short, with 17 bases between. Germline CDR1 is MDHEN and CDR2 is SYDVKM. The CDR3 runs to 16 residues. The CDR3 DNA reads TGTGCCAGCAGTTCTCAGACAGCGCGGGGGAATCAGCCCCAGCATTTT. Protein product: CASSSQTARGNQPQHF.

The gene calls are TRBV6-5 and TRBJ2-6; the match to TRBD1 covers 7 bases. There are 15 residues in the CDR3. From germline, CDR1 is MNHEY and CDR2 SVGAGI. V was pared by 6 bases and J by 3 bases, with 5 bases of the junction left unmatched. Written as DNA, the CDR3 is TGTGCCAGCAGGCGACAGGGAAGTGGGGCCAACGTCCTGACTTTC. Amino acid sequence: CASRRQGSGANVLTF.

The V call is TRBV5-6, the J call TRBJ2-3; 7 nucleotides match TRBD2. Per germline, CDR1 SGHDT and CDR2 YYEEEE. The V and J ends lost 3 bases and 5 bases, in that order; junction bases with no gene match: 6. This CDR3 has 14 residues. For the CDR3, the DNA is TGTGCCAGCAGCTCCGGACTAGGGGTAGATACGCAGTATTTT. This translates into CASSSGLGVDTQYF.

This clone showed up just once. In DNA form, the CDR3 reads TGTGCCACCAGTGAGCCGACTAGCGGGAGGCAGAATGAGCAGTTCTTC. It codes for CATSEPTSGRQNEQFF. The J gene is TRBJ2-1, the V gene TRBV24-1; 13 positions agree with TRBD2. The length of the CDR3 is 16 residues. V lost 4 bases and J lost 7; bases outside the gene matches: 6. Germline CDR1 is KGHDR and CDR2 is SFDVKD.

The V and J genes are TRBV19 and TRBJ2-1, with 12 bases matching TRBD2. CDR1 is LNHDA and CDR2 is SQIVND in the germline V gene (reference sequence). The CDR3 is made up of 18 amino acids. V trimming: 4 bases; J trimming: 6 bases; junction bases outside the gene matches: 13. The CDR3, as DNA: TGTGCCAGTAGTACCCCCCCCCGGACTAGCGGGATGGTCAATGAGCAGTTCTTC. Translating gives CASSTPPRTSGMVNEQFF.

This clone was seen just once. The V gene is TRBV4-1, the J gene TRBJ1-3; TRBD1 aligns across 7 bases. Germline lookup yields CDR1 MGHRA and CDR2 YSYEKL. The V segment lost 0 bases and the J segment 2 bases; nucleotides outside the gene matches: 1. The CDR3 runs 15 residues. The CDR3 sequence is CASSQDGTAGNTIYF. The CDR3 nucleotides read TGCGCCAGCAGCCAAGATGGGACAGCTGGAAACACCATATATTTT.